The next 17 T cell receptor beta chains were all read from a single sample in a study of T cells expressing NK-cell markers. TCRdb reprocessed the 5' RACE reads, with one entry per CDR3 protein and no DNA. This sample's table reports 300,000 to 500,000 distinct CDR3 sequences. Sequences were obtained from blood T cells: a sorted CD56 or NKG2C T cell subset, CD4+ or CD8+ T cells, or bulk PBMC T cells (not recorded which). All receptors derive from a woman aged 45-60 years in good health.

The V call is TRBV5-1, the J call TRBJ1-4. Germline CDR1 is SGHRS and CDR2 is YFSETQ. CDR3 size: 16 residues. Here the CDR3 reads CASSLGTYATNEKLFF.

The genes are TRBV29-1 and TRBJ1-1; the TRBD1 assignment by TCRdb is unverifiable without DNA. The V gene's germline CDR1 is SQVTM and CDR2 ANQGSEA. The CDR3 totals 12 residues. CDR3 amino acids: CSVVGGGGEAFF.

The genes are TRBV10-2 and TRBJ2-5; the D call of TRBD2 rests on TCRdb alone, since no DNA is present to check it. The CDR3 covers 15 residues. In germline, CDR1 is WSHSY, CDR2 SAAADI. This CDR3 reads CASTPGLAGEETQYF.

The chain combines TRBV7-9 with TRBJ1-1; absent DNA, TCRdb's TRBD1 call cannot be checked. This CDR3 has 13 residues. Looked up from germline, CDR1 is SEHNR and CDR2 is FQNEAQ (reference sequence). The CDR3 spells CASTRTGGTEAFF. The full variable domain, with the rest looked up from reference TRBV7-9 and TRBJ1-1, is DTGVSQNPRHKITKRGQNVTFRCDPISEHNRLYWYRQTLGQGPEFLTYFQNEAQLEKSRLLSDRFSAERPKGSFSTLEIQRTEQGDSAMYLCASTRTGGTEAFFGQGTRLTVV.

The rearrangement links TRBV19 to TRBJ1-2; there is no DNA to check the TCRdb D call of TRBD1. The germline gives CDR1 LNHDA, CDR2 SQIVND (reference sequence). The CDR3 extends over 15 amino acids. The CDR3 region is CASSIDDSRLYGYTF.

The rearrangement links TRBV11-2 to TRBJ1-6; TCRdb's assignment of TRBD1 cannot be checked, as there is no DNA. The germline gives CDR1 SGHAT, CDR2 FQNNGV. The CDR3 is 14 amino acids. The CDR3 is CASSPGQNNSPLHF. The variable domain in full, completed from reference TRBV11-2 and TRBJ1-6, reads EAGVAQSPRYKIIEKRQSVAFWCNPISGHATLYWYQQILGQGPKLLIQFQNNGVVDDSQLPKDRFSAERLKGVDSTLKIQPAKLEDSAVYLCASSPGQNNSPLHFGNGTRLTVT.

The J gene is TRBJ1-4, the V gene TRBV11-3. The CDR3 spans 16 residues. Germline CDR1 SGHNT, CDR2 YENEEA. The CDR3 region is CASSSGSSATNEKLFF.

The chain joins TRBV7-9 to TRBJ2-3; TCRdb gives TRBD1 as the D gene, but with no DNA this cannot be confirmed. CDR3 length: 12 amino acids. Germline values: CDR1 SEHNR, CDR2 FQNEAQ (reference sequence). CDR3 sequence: CASNKPGQPQYF.

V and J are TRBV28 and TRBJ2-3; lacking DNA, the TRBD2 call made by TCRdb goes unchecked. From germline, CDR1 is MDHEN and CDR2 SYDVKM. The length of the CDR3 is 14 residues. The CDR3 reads CASSFQGPGGTQYF.

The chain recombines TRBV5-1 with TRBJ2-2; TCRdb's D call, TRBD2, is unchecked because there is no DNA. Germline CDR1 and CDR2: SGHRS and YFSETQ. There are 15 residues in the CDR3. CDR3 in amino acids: CASSLAGRRSGELFF.

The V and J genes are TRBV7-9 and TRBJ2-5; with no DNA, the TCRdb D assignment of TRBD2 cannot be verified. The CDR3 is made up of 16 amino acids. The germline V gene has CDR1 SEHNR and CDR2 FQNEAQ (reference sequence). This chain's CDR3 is CASSSLAGGILETQYF.

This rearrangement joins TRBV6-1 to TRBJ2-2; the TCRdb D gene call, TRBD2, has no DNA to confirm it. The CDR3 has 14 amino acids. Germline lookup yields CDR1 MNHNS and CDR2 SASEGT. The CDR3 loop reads CASRGPRATGELFF.

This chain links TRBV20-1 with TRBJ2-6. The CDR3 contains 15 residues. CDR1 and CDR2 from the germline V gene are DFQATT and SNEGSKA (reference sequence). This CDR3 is CSAKAQESGANVLTF.

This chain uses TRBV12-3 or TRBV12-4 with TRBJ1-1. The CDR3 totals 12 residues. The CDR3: CASSSGGNEAFF.

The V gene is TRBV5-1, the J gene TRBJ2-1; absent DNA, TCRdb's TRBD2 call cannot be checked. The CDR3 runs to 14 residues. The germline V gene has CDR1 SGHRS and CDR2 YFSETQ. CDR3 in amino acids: CASTGRGRYNEQFF.

CDR3 protein: CASSLEVMALNEQFF. The chain has TRBV7-9 and TRBJ2-1. This CDR3 region has 15 residues. CDR1 and CDR2 (germline): SEHNR, FQNEAQ (reference sequence).

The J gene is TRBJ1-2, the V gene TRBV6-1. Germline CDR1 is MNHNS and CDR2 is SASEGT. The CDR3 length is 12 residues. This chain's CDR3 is CASSARTVGLTF.